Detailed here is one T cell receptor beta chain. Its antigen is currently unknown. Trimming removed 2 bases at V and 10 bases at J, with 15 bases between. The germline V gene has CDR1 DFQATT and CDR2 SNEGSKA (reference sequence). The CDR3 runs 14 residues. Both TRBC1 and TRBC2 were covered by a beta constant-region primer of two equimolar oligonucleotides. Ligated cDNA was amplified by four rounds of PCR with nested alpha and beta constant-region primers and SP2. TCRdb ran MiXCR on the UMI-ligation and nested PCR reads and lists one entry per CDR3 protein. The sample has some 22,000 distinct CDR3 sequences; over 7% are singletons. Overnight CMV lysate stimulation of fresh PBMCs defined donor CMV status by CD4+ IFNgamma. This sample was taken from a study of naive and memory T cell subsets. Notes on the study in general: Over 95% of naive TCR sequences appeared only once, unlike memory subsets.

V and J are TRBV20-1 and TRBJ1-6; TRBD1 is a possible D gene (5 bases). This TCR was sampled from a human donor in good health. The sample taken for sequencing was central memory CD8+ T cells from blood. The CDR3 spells CSARSGRVDSPLHF. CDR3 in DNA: TGCAGTGCTAGATCAGGCAGGGTGGACTCACCCCTCCACTTT.